This section outlines one TCR beta chain sequence together with its context. The specificity of this receptor is unknown. The input lacks base qualities; no much larger clone sits a single base away. The data are from a study of shared clonotypes between healthy human individuals (dated by TCRdb to the early 2020s). In the study overall: A few men and a couple of women, aged 18 to 49 years, made up the cohort. Libraries were prepared and TCR repertoires were sequenced by different laboratories using diverse techniques, in order to increase sequencing depth and limit assay-specific biases. The study deeply sequenced blood TCR repertoires of about 5 healthy adults to estimate repertoire size and the extent of clonotype sharing between individuals. Per donor, three plates each were used for CD4 naive and CD4 memory, two for CD8 naive, and one for CD8 memory. Per donor, leukapheresis produced somewhere between about 0.94 and 10 billion PBMCs. What the study reported, not specific to this receptor: Across a handful of donors, about 5.2% of naive CD4, around 3.5% of naive CD8, approximately 2.5% of memory CD4, and 0.4% to 0.45% of memory CD8 clonotypes were shared. The small number of donors limited the genetic and exposure-history diversity represented. Pairwise subsampling indicated that sequencing depth was expected to affect the degree of clonotype sharing among donors. Rarefaction of sorted-subset datasets indicated incomplete sequencing despite the large sequencing depth. Compared with non-shared clonotypes, clonotypes shared by all four sorted-subset donors had higher generation probabilities. Only blood was sampled, and tissue TCR repertoires likely differ from those in blood. Naive subsets generally had larger estimated clonotype richness than memory subsets.

Using the deep immunoSEQ assay, multiplex PCR amplified TCR CDR3 regions from genomic DNA. Genomic DNA extracted from each cell subset was distributed evenly over all wells of several immunoSEQ 96-well plates, and each plate served as one replicate. For sorted subsets, each replicate PCR was loaded with roughly 0.2 ug genomic DNA, equivalent to approximately 27,000 T cell genomes. The purified libraries were quantified using a Qubit 3.0 fluorometer, sized with a Bioanalyzer 2100, and then quantified again using the KAPA Library Quantification kit. Each immunoSEQ 96-well plate was sequenced on its own single-read 150-cycle Illumina NextSeq 550 flow cell. In the source study's methods: Because only junctional sequences without quality scores were contained in the immunoSEQ output, filtering matching that applied to full-length reads could not be performed. To assign V/J genes and CDR3, sequences were annotated against IMGT germline references using PyIR, a Python wrapper for IgBLAST v1.9. Reads were filtered out if the reads had weak V/J assignments (E-value above 1e-6), no CDR3, stop codons, out-of-frame junctions, or ambiguous translated residues. V3J clonotypes were defined as sequences sharing the same inferred V gene, J gene, and CDR3 amino acid sequence. To compute the percentage overlap between repertoires, the number of shared unique clonotypes was divided by the size of the smaller repertoire. Richness of each repertoire was evaluated using RTK rarefaction, the Chao1 estimator, and Recon v2.1 estimates of unobserved clonotypes. Generation probabilities were computed with OLGA for all TCRbeta clonotypes obtained by the gDNA method from a handful of donors. The immuneACCESS repertoire file appears here via TCRdb, limited to in-frame rearrangements. These files lack a portion of the clones; in checked studies, under half of the deficit traces to unresolved V genes, and the cause of the others is not known. V and J calls plus clone size are reproduced from that table; the DNA served to infer D and trimming. This sample holds around 580,000 clones; roughly 98% were observed only once. Jointly, the top ten make up 0.3% of the sample.

For the CD8 naive samples, CD45RO-negative cells were positively selected for CCR7, yielding a CD45RA+CCR7+ population from which TemRA cells were excluded. Healthy HIV-negative adults with no recently reported acute infections or vaccinations were included as donors. Every donor was a Caucasian adult living in Nashville, Tennessee, USA. After blood collection by leukapheresis, PBMCs were isolated using Ficoll-Histopaque density gradient centrifugation and then cryopreserved in the vapor phase of liquid nitrogen. Analytical flow cytometry was used to check the purity and quantity of every magnetically sorted T cell population. From each sorted fraction, genomic DNA was isolated and quantified by UV absorbance on a Nanodrop 2000c. Sequencing was carried out using naive CD8+ T cells sorted from blood. This specimen's cell subset or site label, interpreted: CD45RA+CCR7+. This TCR was recovered from a man in his thirties or forties in good health.

The CDR3 sequence is CASSDTDTGYEQYF. The DNA is as follows: TGTGCCAGCAGCGACACTGACACGGGCTACGAGCAGTACTTC. The chain links TRBV6-1 with TRBJ2-7, with the D segment identity uncertain. Trimming costs V 6 bases and J 3 bases, and their ends lie 15 bases apart. Based on the germline V gene, the CDR1 and CDR2 sequences are MNHNS and SASEGT. The CDR3, cysteine through phenylalanine, is 14 amino acids long. Just CDR3 DNA is preserved here, 42 bases in frame from base 1.